The text below deals with one TCR beta chain. It was 9.5 to 10 milliliters of peripheral blood that were drawn from each donor. The sample comes from a study of blood T cells in healthy people across ages. Overall study context: When template switching was applied, about one barcoded beta molecule was captured per two T cells.

Primers used in a second PCR of roughly 6 to 11 cycles were a sample-barcoded 5' primer and a J-beta primer mix. TCRdb re-derived calls from the 5' RACE reads in MiXCR, one entry per CDR3 protein. The data contain hundreds of thousands of distinct CDR3 sequences, about 44% of them seen just once; the ten biggest clones take up over 10%. Trimming took off 4 bases at V and 5 bases at J, with 8 bases between the two ends. This CDR3 spans 13 amino acids. The source is a man aged 30 to 39 in good health. The chain has TRBV12-3 or TRBV12-4 and TRBJ2-2; D gene ambiguous. What was sequenced was blood. The CDR3 here is CASSYDSTGELFF. The CDR3 nucleotides read TGTGCCAGCAGTTACGATTCTACCGGGGAGCTGTTTTTT.